The clone carrying this T cell receptor (beta chain) was counted ten times or more. Its antigen remains unknown. The sample comes from a study of T cells in Graves' hyperthyroidism and ophthalmopathy. CDR1 and CDR2 (germline): MDHEN, SYDVKM. J was trimmed by 6 bases and V by 5 bases; bases with no gene match: 12. The CDR3 runs 16 residues. Findings and limits, study-wide: Ophthalmopathy was distinguished from stable hyperthyroidism by 13 V-J signatures.

TCR beta CDR3 regions were amplified from RNA transcripts. The study used the HTBI primer set for a first-round RT-PCR of the TCR CDR3. Via MiXCR, TCRdb re-called the multiplex PCR reads, giving one row per CDR3 protein. The sample holds approximately 400,000 distinct CDR3 sequences; around 25% are singletons and the top ten take roughly 70%. Pregnant or lactating patients were excluded, as were those with uncontrolled infection or other autoimmune disease. This receptor was obtained from a man aged 50 or older with Graves' hyperthyroidism. This chain links TRBV28 with TRBJ2-1; 8 bases align to TRBD2. The sequencing input was blood. In DNA form, the CDR3 reads TGTGCCAGCAGTCTTTCCGGGACTAGAAGGTCCAATGAGCAGTTCTTC. It is translated as CASSLSGTRRSNEQFF.